These 14 T cell receptor beta chains share one sample of origin, sequenced in a study of blood T cell repertoires in COVID-19. Profiling relied on immunoSEQ multiplex PCR, and the TCRdb table lists in-frame clones only, not all of them. The sample has about 310,000 clones; around 89% are singletons. Sample: peripheral blood. The origin of the receptors is a woman between 40 and 50 years old with COVID-19, enrolled during active disease.

This chain uses TRBV6-6 with TRBJ1-4, with 8 bases matching TRBD1. Germline CDR1 MNHNY, CDR2 SVGAGI (reference sequence). V was clipped by 6 bases and J by 6 bases; unmatched bases: 6. The CDR3 spans 14 residues. The chain's CDR3 is CASSQGANDEKLFF. Here the CDR3 DNA reads TGTGCCAGCAGCCAGGGGGCGAATGATGAAAAACTGTTTTTT.

In nucleotides, the CDR3 is TGTGCCAGCAGCCAGGTATACAATGAGCAGTTCTTC. Translated: CASSQVYNEQFF. The chain is built from TRBV28 and TRBJ2-1; D gene unclear. CDR3 length equals 12 residues. Per the germline V gene, CDR1 is MDHEN and CDR2 is SYDVKM. The V end was cut by 6 bases, the J end by 4 bases, with 7 bases between.

J is TRBJ2-1 and V is TRBV7-2, with 10 bases matching TRBD1. The germline gives CDR1 SGHTA, CDR2 FQGNSA. After removal of 5 bases from V and 2 bases from J, the junction contained 3 bases not matched to a gene. This CDR3 has 15 residues. CDR3: CASSGDRGAYNEQFF. In DNA, the CDR3 is TGTGCCAGCAGCGGGGACAGGGGCGCCTACAATGAGCAGTTCTTC.

This chain links TRBV27 with TRBJ1-1, with TRBD1 identical over 9 bases. CDR1 is MNHEY, CDR2 SMNVEV, per germline (reference sequence). The CDR3 covers 13 residues. V trimming: 6 bases; J trimming: 8 bases; junction bases outside the gene matches: 7. The DNA of the CDR3 is TGTGCCAGCAGCCTGACAGGGGGGTCCGAAGCTTTCTTT. This sequence encodes CASSLTGGSEAFF.

The chain links TRBV5-4 to TRBJ2-1; D unresolved. The CDR3 extends over 13 amino acids. Germline V gene data show CDR1 as SGHNT and CDR2 as YYREEE (reference sequence). V gave up 1 base and J gave up 7 bases, with 9 bases separating them. CDR3 sequence: CASSLFSRNEQFF. The DNA for the CDR3 is TGTGCCAGCAGCTTGTTTTCGAGAAATGAGCAGTTCTTC.

The V call is TRBV28, the J call TRBJ2-7; 10 bases align to TRBD2. V shed 1 base, J shed 6 bases, and the junction held 6 bases outside the gene matches. The CDR3 covers 15 residues. CDR1 MDHEN and CDR2 SYDVKM come from the germline V gene. CDR3 nucleotide sequence: TGTGCCAGCAGTTTATTACTAGCGGGAATCACCGAGCAGTACTTC. Its protein is CASSLLLAGITEQYF.

The chain combines TRBV5-1 with TRBJ1-1, with D unclear. The CDR3 runs to 14 residues. The V gene lost 4 bases and the J gene lost 3 bases, with 13 bases spanning the gap. Germline V lookup: CDR1 SGHRS, CDR2 YFSETQ. CDR3 sequence (DNA): TGCGCCAGCAGCAGTTATTCCGGGGACACTGAAGCTTTCTTT. Its protein product is CASSSYSGDTEAFF.

The CDR3 DNA reads TGCGCCAGCAGCTTTAGGAGTGGAGAAACTGAAGCTTTCTTT. Translation gives CASSFRSGETEAFF. The chain has TRBV5-1 and TRBJ1-1; D is unclear. The CDR3 is 14 residues long. V was clipped by 2 bases and J by 5 bases, with 13 bases between them. The germline V gene encodes CDR1 SGHRS and CDR2 YFSETQ.

This clone appeared once. In DNA, the CDR3 is TGTGCCAGCAGCTTGAGTGGACAGGGTTTGTCCTACGAGCAGTACTTC. This codes for CASSLSGQGLSYEQYF. This chain joins TRBV11-2 and TRBJ2-7; 8 bases match TRBD1. Germline assignment: CDR1 SGHAT and CDR2 FQNNGV. The CDR3 runs to 16 residues. After removal of 3 bases from V and 1 base from J, the junction contained 8 bases not matched to a gene.

This chain joins TRBV10-3 and TRBJ2-3; 8 positions match TRBD2. The CDR3 extends over 16 amino acids. The J segment lost 1 base and the V segment lost 2 bases, leaving 5 bases of the junction unmatched. CDR1 and CDR2 from the germline V gene are ENHRY and SYGVKD. The CDR3 DNA follows: TGTGCCATCAGTGAGGGGATCGGGAGGGGCACAGATACGCAGTATTTT. This sequence encodes CAISEGIGRGTDTQYF.

CDR3 sequence reads: CASSLSRANYNSPLHF. The CDR3 nucleotides are TGTGCCAGCAGTTTATCCAGGGCAAATTATAATTCACCCCTCCACTTT. This chain joins TRBV28 and TRBJ1-6; possibly TRBD1 for D (5 bases). Trimming stripped 1 base from V and 4 bases from J, with 11 bases between. This CDR3 has 16 amino acids. Germline assignment: CDR1 MDHEN and CDR2 SYDVKM.

The chain uses TRBV7-6 and TRBJ1-1; 8 bases are a match to TRBD1. The CDR3 sequence is 16 residues long. The germline gives CDR1 SGHVS, CDR2 FNYEAQ. J was trimmed by 4 bases and V by 5 bases; bases with no gene match: 12. CDR3 DNA sequence: TGTGCCAGCAGCCAGGGACAGGCAGGCGGAGGCACTGAAGCTTTCTTT. Translation gives CASSQGQAGGGTEAFF.

About this clone: At one end the junction does not follow the germline gene, possibly because of a read error. This rearrangement joins TRBV10-3 to TRBJ2-7; the match to TRBD2 covers 13 bases. From germline, CDR1 is ENHRY and CDR2 SYGVKD. CDR3 size: 16 residues. The CDR3 loop reads CATGTSGITKFYAQYF. CDR3 bases: TGTGCCACCGGGACTAGCGGGATCACCAAGTTCTACGCGCAGTACTTC.

The genes are TRBV24-1 and TRBJ2-3; D is perhaps TRBD1 (5 bases). Per germline, CDR1 KGHDR and CDR2 SFDVKD. V dropped 7 bases and J dropped 4 bases, with 11 bases sitting between them. The CDR3 is 13 amino acids. The CDR3 DNA reads TGTGCCACCAGCAAAATAGGGGCAGATACGCAGTATTTT. This translates into CATSKIGADTQYF.